The clone carrying this TCR beta chain was recorded a few times. This record belongs to a study of blood T cell repertoires in COVID-19. Profiling relied on immunoSEQ multiplex PCR, and the TCRdb table lists in-frame clones only, not all of them. The table has about 170,000 clones, 79% seen once. CDR1 and CDR2 from the germline V gene are MDHEN and SYDVKM. This CDR3 has 16 amino acids. The junction had 11 bases not matched to a gene; V was cut back by 6 bases and J by 2 bases. The clonotype originates from a woman in her 70s in a cohort exposed to, infected with or recovered from COVID-19 (not recorded which). What was sequenced was PBMCs or T cells enriched from blood (not recorded which). The rearrangement joins TRBV28 to TRBJ2-5, with 8 bases fitting TRBD2. CDR3 sequence (DNA): TGTGCCAGCAGCCCCAGGACTAGCCAGAGACAAGAGACCCAGTACTTC. Translation: CASSPRTSQRQETQYF.